The 31 T cell receptor beta chains below come from one sample, sequenced in a study of OX40 agonist ivuxolimab in advanced cancers. Sequencing was performed with immunoSEQ multiplex PCR; in TCRdb, only in-frame clones are kept and a portion is missing. The top ten hold about 0.67% of the sample, which has 95,000 to 120,000 clones, less than 95% seen once. The specimen was CD4+ or CD8+ T cells sorted from blood, collected in a trial of the OX40 agonist ivuxolimab. Every receptor here comes from an adult with an advanced solid tumor such as melanoma, head and neck, liver or kidney cancer.

CDR3 loop: CASSTGRPPGELFF. CDR3 sequence (DNA): TGCGCCAGCAGTACGGGACGCCCGCCCGGGGAGCTGTTTTTT. The J gene is TRBJ2-2, the V gene TRBV10-1; D assignment may be TRBD1 or TRBD2 (5 bases each). V lost 5 bases and J 6 bases, leaving 13 bases between the germline ends. The CDR3 sequence is 14 residues long. Germline CDR1 reads WNHNN; CDR2 reads SYGVQD (reference sequence).

V and J are TRBV7-9 and TRBJ1-4, with D perhaps TRBD1 (6 bases). The germline V and J ends were trimmed by 7 bases and 5 bases, with 11 bases remaining between them. Germline assignment: CDR1 SEHNR and CDR2 FQNEAQ (reference sequence). This CDR3 comprises 13 residues. CDR3 residues: CASTDRQNEKLFF. DNA for the CDR3: TGTGCCAGCACCGACAGGCAGAATGAAAAACTGTTTTTT. Combining the CDR3 with reference TRBV7-9 and TRBJ1-4 gives the whole variable domain DTGVSQNPRHKITKRGQNVTFRCDPISEHNRLYWYRQTLGQGPEFLTYFQNEAQLEKSRLLSDRFSAERPKGSFSTLEIQRTEQGDSAMYLCASTDRQNEKLFFGSGTQLSVL.

This clone was observed a single time. This chain uses TRBV5-1 with TRBJ2-1, with D possibly being TRBD1 or TRBD2 (6 bases each). CDR3 size: 18 residues. V lost 0 bases to trimming and J lost 7 bases, with 23 bases between them. Per germline, CDR1 SGHRS and CDR2 YFSETQ. This CDR3 reads CASSLDGSGGRVGNEQFF. The DNA of the CDR3 is TGCGCCAGCAGCTTGGACGGGAGTGGGGGCCGAGTAGGGAATGAGCAGTTCTTC.

V gene TRBV4-2 combines with J gene TRBJ1-1, with D unclear. Trimming stripped 0 bases from V and 1 base from J, with 6 bases between. Per germline, CDR1 LGHNA and CDR2 YNFKEQ. There are 14 residues in the CDR3. The DNA for the CDR3 is TGTGCCAGCAGCCAAGAACCGCGGAACACTGAAGCTTTCTTT. This encodes CASSQEPRNTEAFF.

The chain couples TRBV5-1 to TRBJ2-7; D not resolved. Germline lookup yields CDR1 SGHRS and CDR2 YFSETQ. V was shortened by 4 bases and J by 11 bases, with 16 bases between the two germline ends. The CDR3 sequence is 12 residues long. The CDR3 nucleotides are TGCGCCAGCAGCCCCATAGGGCCTCCGGAGTACTTC. It codes for CASSPIGPPEYF.

V is TRBV29-1 and J is TRBJ1-2; the match to TRBD1 covers 8 bases. J was trimmed by 3 bases and V by 5 bases; bases with no gene match: 5. Germline assignment: CDR1 SQVTM and CDR2 ANQGSEA. CDR3 size: 13 residues. Written as DNA, the CDR3 is TGCAGCGTTACACAGACAGGGGACTATGGCTACACCTTC. Translating gives CSVTQTGDYGYTF.

The rearrangement uses TRBV28 and TRBJ1-1; TRBD1 agrees at 7 bases. Trimming cost V 4 bases and J 3 bases; bases outside gene matches: 8. Germline V gives CDR1 MDHEN, CDR2 SYDVKM. The CDR3 length is 15 residues. DNA for the CDR3: TGTGCCAGCAGTTCGACAGGGCGCCCTGACACTGAAGCTTTCTTT. Protein sequence: CASSSTGRPDTEAFF. Looking up the rest from reference TRBV28 and TRBJ1-1 gives the full variable domain: DVKVTQSSRYLVKRTGEKVFLECVQDMDHENMFWYRQDPGLGLRLIYFSYDVKMKEKGDIPEGYSVSREKKERFSLILESASTNQTSMYLCASSSTGRPDTEAFFGQGTRLTVV.

The V call is TRBV10-2, the J call TRBJ1-1, with 9 bases aligning to TRBD1. J was trimmed by 8 bases and V by 7 bases; bases with no gene match: 5. CDR3 size: 12 residues. Germline loops: CDR1 WSHSY, CDR2 SAAADI. The CDR3 sequence is CASKQGALEAFF. CDR3 in DNA: TGCGCCAGCAAACAGGGGGCGCTAGAAGCTTTCTTT.

This chain's CDR3 is CASSLGTGVTYEQYF. As DNA, the CDR3 is TGTGCCAGCAGCTTAGGAACAGGGGTGACCTACGAGCAGTACTTC. This sequence joins TRBV11-2 and TRBJ2-7; 7 bases map to TRBD1. Germline trimming cut 1 base from V and 2 bases from J; bases unmatched to any gene: 5. The germline V gene has CDR1 SGHAT and CDR2 FQNNGV. This CDR3 region has 15 residues.

The chain links TRBV6-1 to TRBJ2-3; no definite D call. V lost 7 bases to trimming and J lost 3 bases, with 5 bases between them. CDR1 and CDR2 from the germline V gene are MNHNS and SASEGT. The CDR3 is 11 residues long. CDR3 coding DNA: TGTGCCAGCAAGGAAACAGATACGCAGTATTTT. Its protein is CASKETDTQYF.

The CDR3 nucleotides are TGCGCCAGCAGCTTGCACAGGGATTCACCCCTCCACTTT. Protein product: CASSLHRDSPLHF. The chain links TRBV5-1 to TRBJ1-6; D is possibly TRBD1 (6 bases). This CDR3 spans 13 amino acids. Germline CDR1 is SGHRS and CDR2 is YFSETQ. V lost 1 base to trimming and J lost 8 bases, with 7 bases between them.

In its sample, this clone was seen once. This chain joins TRBV30 and TRBJ2-3; 9 bases fit TRBD1. V dropped 2 bases and J dropped 4; count of bases not matched to a gene: 4. CDR3 length equals 14 residues. The V gene's germline CDR1 is GTSNPN and CDR2 SVGIG (reference sequence). The CDR3 loop reads CAWSPGQGPDTQYF. DNA for the CDR3: TGTGCCTGGAGTCCGGGACAGGGCCCAGATACGCAGTATTTT.

The CDR3 nucleotides read TGTGCCAGTAGTATGGGACAGGGCAACGAAAAACTGTTTTTT. This codes for CASSMGQGNEKLFF. The rearrangement uses TRBV19 and TRBJ1-4; 9 bases are shared with TRBD1. With V trimmed by 3 bases and J by 8 bases, 4 bases remained unmatched. The CDR3 spans 14 residues. Germline-derived CDR1 and CDR2 are LNHDA and SQIVND (reference sequence).

This clone was observed a single time. DNA of the CDR3: TGTGCCAGCTCGACAGGGGTTTTCCAGAACACTGAAGCTTTCTTT. This gives the protein CASSTGVFQNTEAFF. The chain is built from TRBV6-1 and TRBJ1-1, with 8 nucleotides matching TRBD1. This CDR3 has 15 amino acids. V gave up 8 bases and J gave up 1 base; unmatched junction bases: 9. Germline lookup yields CDR1 MNHNS and CDR2 SASEGT.

The V and J genes are TRBV7-9 and TRBJ2-1; D is uncertain. The CDR3 spans 13 residues. The V gene lost 3 bases and the J gene lost 0 bases, with 3 bases spanning the gap. CDR1 SEHNR and CDR2 FQNEAQ come from the germline V gene (reference sequence). This CDR3 reads CASSFSSYNEQFF. CDR3 DNA sequence: TGTGCCAGCAGCTTCTCCTCCTACAATGAGCAGTTCTTC.

As DNA, the CDR3 is TGCAGCGTTGAAGGGACAGGGGTTGCGAACACTGAAGCTTTCTTT. Translating it yields CSVEGTGVANTEAFF. V gene TRBV29-1 combines with J gene TRBJ1-1; 9 nucleotides line up with TRBD1. Germline V CDR1 and CDR2: SQVTM, ANQGSEA. V lost 1 base to trimming and J lost 1 base; unmatched junction nucleotides: 4. The length of the CDR3 is 15 residues.

This clone is a singleton in its sample. The gene calls are TRBV21-1 and TRBJ1-5; TRBD1 is taken as the D call from the table, unchecked against the DNA. TRBV21-1 is given as a pseudogene. The CDR3 runs to 12 residues. The DNA for the CDR3 is TGTGCCAGCAGCAAGGCAGATCAGCCCCAGCATTTT. This gives the protein CASSKADQPQHF.

With regard to this clone: One end of the junction is discordant with germline, which a read error may explain. The chain employs TRBV15 and TRBJ2-7; possible D gene TRBD1, 5 bases. The germline V gene encodes CDR1 LNHNV and CDR2 YYDKDF (reference sequence). The CDR3 length is 12 residues. The CDR3, as DNA: TGTGCCACCACCAGACAGCCCTACGAGCAGTACTTC. It specifies CATTRQPYEQYF.

The CDR3: CASSEDMAKNIQYF. CDR3 nucleotide sequence: TGTGCCAGCAGTGAAGACATGGCCAAAAACATTCAGTACTTC. The chain joins TRBV6-1 to TRBJ2-4; D is uncertain. The V end was cut by 1 base, the J end by 1 base, with 5 bases between. CDR1 MNHNS and CDR2 SASEGT come from the germline V gene. The CDR3 spans 14 residues.

This rearrangement joins TRBV2 to TRBJ2-2; 7 bases are shared with TRBD2. V lost 5 bases, J lost 7 bases, and 7 bases stayed unmatched. This CDR3 contains 14 residues. Germline CDR1 and CDR2: SNHLY and FYNNEI. The CDR3, as DNA: TGTGCCAGCAGTAGGACTAGTACGGTCGGGGAGCTGTTTTTT. Protein: CASSRTSTVGELFF.

V is TRBV6-1 and J is TRBJ1-5, with TRBD1 as a possible D gene (5 bases). Per germline, CDR1 MNHNS and CDR2 SASEGT. Trimming shortened V by 9 bases and J by 3 bases, and 12 bases separated the two germline ends. This CDR3 is 13 amino acids long. The CDR3: CASRDVTNQPQHF. DNA of the CDR3: TGTGCCAGTAGGGACGTAACCAATCAGCCCCAGCATTTT.

The chain recombines TRBV7-9 with TRBJ2-7; TRBD1 is a possible D gene (6 bases). Germline assignment: CDR1 SEHNR and CDR2 FQNEAQ (reference sequence). V lost 5 bases and J lost 5, with 19 bases in between. This CDR3 has 15 residues. The CDR3 DNA reads as TGTGCCAGCAGCCCCCCAGGTCGTCAGGGGCACGAGCAGTACTTC. It codes for CASSPPGRQGHEQYF.

This rearrangement joins TRBV6-1 to TRBJ1-2, with 9 bases fitting TRBD1. V lost 6 bases, J lost 4 bases, and 3 bases stayed unmatched. Germline V gene lookup returns CDR1 MNHNS and CDR2 SASEGT. This CDR3 has 13 amino acids. The CDR3 coding sequence is TGTGCCAGCAGCGAGGGACAGGGCTATGGCTACACCTTC. Its translation is CASSEGQGYGYTF.

This rearrangement joins TRBV7-3 to TRBJ2-3, with TRBD2 identical over 8 bases. CDR1 is SGHTA, CDR2 FQGTGA, per germline. Trimming at V came to 5 bases and at J to 11 bases, leaving 18 bases not matched to a gene. CDR3 length: 16 residues. The CDR3 DNA is TGTGCCAGCAGCCGCGATCTTAGCGGGGCCCCTGGTGAGCAGTATTTT. It yields the protein CASSRDLSGAPGEQYF. The full variable domain, with the rest looked up from reference TRBV7-3 and TRBJ2-3, is GAGVSQTPSNKVTEKGKYVELRCDPISGHTALYWYRQSLGQGPEFLIYFQGTGAADDSGLPNDRFFAVRPEGSVSTLKIQRTERGDSAVYLCASSRDLSGAPGEQYFGPGTRLTVL.

The rearrangement links TRBV6-1 to TRBJ1-5; TRBD1 agrees at 11 bases. The CDR3 totals 15 residues. Unmatched junction bases numbered 6, after V lost 4 bases and J lost 7 bases. Germline V CDR1 and CDR2: MNHNS, SASEGT. The CDR3: CASSGTGGPEQPQHF. DNA for the CDR3: TGTGCCAGCAGTGGGACAGGGGGCCCGGAACAGCCCCAGCATTTT.

The count of this clone is one. This sequence joins TRBV7-2 and TRBJ1-1, with a tentative D call TRBD1 (6 bases). Looked up from germline, CDR1 is SGHTA and CDR2 is FQGNSA. The CDR3 is 15 amino acids. Between the trimmed V and J ends, which lost 5 bases and 0 bases, there was a span of 13 bases. The CDR3 coding sequence is TGTGCCAGCAGCCTCTGGACAGACTTGAACACTGAAGCTTTCTTT. Protein: CASSLWTDLNTEAFF.

The gene calls are TRBV11-3 and TRBJ1-5; 7 nucleotides line up with TRBD1. CDR1 and CDR2 from the germline V gene are SGHNT and YENEEA. The CDR3 totals 13 residues. V shed 6 bases and J 6 bases; nucleotides not matched to a gene: 5. The DNA of the CDR3 is TGTGCCAGCAGTACGACAGGGAGTCAGCCCCAGCATTTT. Protein product: CASSTTGSQPQHF.

The chain links TRBV14 to TRBJ1-3; D is uncertain. The CDR3 is made up of 14 amino acids. Germline CDR1 SGHDN, CDR2 FVKESK. With 0 bases removed from V and 4 bases from J, the gap between germline ends came to 7 bases. The DNA for the CDR3 is TGTGCCAGCAGCCAAGATACAAGAGGAAACACCATATATTTT. Protein: CASSQDTRGNTIYF.

The chain carries TRBV27 and TRBJ1-2; a possible D gene is TRBD1 (6 bases). The CDR3 is 15 amino acids. Germline CDR1 reads MNHEY; CDR2 reads SMNVEV (reference sequence). V lost 7 bases to trimming and J lost 2 bases, with 17 bases between them. In nucleotides, the CDR3 is TGTGCCAGCACTTCCCTAGGGGGATCCAACTATGGCTACACCTTC. The encoded protein is CASTSLGGSNYGYTF.

J is TRBJ2-5 and V is TRBV30; D is tentatively TRBD1 or TRBD2 (6 bases each). The CDR3 extends over 13 amino acids. Germline V gene data show CDR1 as GTSNPN and CDR2 as SVGIG (reference sequence). V shed 8 bases and J shed 4 bases, with 17 bases lying between them. The CDR3 reads CAKRRAGAETQYF. CDR3 in DNA: TGTGCCAAAAGGAGGGCAGGGGCAGAGACCCAGTACTTC.

The CDR3 spells CASSFGLGDQPQHF. CDR3 DNA sequence: TGTGCCAGCAGTTTCGGGCTTGGTGATCAGCCCCAGCATTTT. V and J are TRBV28 and TRBJ1-5; no definite D call. CDR1 and CDR2 (germline): MDHEN, SYDVKM. The CDR3 loop spans 14 amino acids. V was pared by 3 bases and J by 5 bases, with 11 bases between.